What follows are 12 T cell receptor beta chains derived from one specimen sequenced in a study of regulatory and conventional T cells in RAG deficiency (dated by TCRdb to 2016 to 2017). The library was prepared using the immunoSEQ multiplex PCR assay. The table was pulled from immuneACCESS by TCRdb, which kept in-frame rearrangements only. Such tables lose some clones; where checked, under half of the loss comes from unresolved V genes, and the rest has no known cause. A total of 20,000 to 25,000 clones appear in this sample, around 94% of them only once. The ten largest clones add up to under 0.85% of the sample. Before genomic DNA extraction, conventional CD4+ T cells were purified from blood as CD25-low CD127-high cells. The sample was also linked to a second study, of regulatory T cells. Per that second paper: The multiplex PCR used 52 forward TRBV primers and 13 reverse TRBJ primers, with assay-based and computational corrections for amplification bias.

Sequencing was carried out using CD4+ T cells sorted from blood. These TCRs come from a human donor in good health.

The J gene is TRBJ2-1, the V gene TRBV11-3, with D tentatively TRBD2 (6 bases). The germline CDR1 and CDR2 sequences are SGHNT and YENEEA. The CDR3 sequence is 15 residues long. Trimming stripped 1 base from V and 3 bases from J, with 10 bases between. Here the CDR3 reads CASSLVPGLYNEQFF. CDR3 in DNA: TGTGCCAGCAGCTTAGTCCCGGGACTCTACAATGAGCAGTTCTTC.

In nucleotides, the CDR3 is TGTGCCAGCAGTTTATCGGGCGGCACAGATACGCAGTATTTT. Protein: CASSLSGGTDTQYF. The chain combines TRBV28 with TRBJ2-3; D remains ambiguous. Germline V gives CDR1 MDHEN, CDR2 SYDVKM. The CDR3 sequence is 14 residues long. The germline V and J ends were trimmed by 1 base and 1 base, with 6 bases remaining between them.

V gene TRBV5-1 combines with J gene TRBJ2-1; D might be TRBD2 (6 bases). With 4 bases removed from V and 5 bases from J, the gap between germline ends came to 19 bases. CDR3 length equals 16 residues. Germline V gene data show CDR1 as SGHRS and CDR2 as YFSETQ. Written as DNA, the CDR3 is TGCGCCAGCAGCCCCGTAGGGACTGGAATAGACAATGAGCAGTTCTTC. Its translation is CASSPVGTGIDNEQFF.

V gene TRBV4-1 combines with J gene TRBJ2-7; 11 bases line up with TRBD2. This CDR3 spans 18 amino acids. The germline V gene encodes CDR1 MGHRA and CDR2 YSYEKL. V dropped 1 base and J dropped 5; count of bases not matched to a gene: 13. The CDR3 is CASSQGMRRGLAANEQYF. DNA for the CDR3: TGCGCCAGCAGCCAAGGTATGCGGAGGGGACTAGCGGCAAACGAGCAGTACTTC.

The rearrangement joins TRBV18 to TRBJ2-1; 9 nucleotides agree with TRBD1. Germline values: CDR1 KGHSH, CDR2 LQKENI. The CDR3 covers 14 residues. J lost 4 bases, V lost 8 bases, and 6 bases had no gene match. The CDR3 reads CASTQTGGYNEQFF. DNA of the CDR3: TGTGCCAGCACTCAGACAGGGGGATACAATGAGCAGTTCTTC.

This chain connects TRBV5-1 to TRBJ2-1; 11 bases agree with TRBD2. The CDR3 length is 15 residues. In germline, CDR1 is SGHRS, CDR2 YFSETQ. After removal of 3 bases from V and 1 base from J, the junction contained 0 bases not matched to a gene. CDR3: CASSSSGGSYNEQFF. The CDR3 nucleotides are TGCGCCAGCAGCTCTAGCGGGGGGTCCTACAATGAGCAGTTCTTC.

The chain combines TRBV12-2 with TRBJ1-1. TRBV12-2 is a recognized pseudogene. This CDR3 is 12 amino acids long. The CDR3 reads CASRRVNTEAFF. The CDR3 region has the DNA TGTGCAAGTCGCCGGGTGAACACTGAAGCTTTCTTT.

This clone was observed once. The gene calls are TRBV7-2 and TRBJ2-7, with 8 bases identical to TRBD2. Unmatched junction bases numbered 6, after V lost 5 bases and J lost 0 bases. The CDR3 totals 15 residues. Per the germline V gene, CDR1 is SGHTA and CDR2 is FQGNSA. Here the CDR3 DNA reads TGTGCCAGCAGCGTGTCCAGCGGGGGCTCCTACGAGCAGTACTTC. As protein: CASSVSSGGSYEQYF.

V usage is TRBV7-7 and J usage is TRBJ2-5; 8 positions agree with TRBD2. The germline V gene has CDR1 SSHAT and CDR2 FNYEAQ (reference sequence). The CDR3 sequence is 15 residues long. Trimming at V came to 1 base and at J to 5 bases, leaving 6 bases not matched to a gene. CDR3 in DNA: TGTGCCAGCAGCTTAGGGACTAGCATTTCGGAGACCCAGTACTTC. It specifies CASSLGTSISETQYF.

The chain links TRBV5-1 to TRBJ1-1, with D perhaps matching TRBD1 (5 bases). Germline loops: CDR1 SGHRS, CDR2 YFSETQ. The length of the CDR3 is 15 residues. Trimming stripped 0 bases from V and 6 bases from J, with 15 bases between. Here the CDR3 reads CASSLESGSWSEAFF. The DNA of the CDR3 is TGCGCCAGCAGCTTGGAGTCAGGGAGTTGGTCTGAAGCTTTCTTT.

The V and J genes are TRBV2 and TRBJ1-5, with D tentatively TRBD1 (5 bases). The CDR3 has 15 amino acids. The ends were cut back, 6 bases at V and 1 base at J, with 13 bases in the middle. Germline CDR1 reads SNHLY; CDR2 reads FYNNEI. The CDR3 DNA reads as TGTGCCAGCAGCGAGGGACCACTGAGCAATCAGCCCCAGCATTTT. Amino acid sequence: CASSEGPLSNQPQHF.

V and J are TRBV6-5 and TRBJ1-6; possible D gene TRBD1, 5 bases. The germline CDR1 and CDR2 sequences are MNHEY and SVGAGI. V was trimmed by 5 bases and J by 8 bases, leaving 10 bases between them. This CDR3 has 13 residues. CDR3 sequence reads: CASSEQVHSPLHF. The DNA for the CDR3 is TGTGCCAGCAGTGAACAGGTCCATTCACCCCTCCACTTT.